This T cell receptor beta chain was obtained from a study of CD8+ T cells in alopecia areata. As to this clone: Its specificity is not known.

Once RNA had been extracted, it was reverse transcribed into cDNA to act as the sequencing template. TCRdb's table, derived via immunoSEQ multiplex PCR, lists solely in-frame clones and lacks some. The top ten hold roughly 17% of the sample, which has around 86,000 clones, more than 65% seen once. Study-wide results and caveats: Scalp specimens additionally yield sequences from normal skin's resident alphabeta T cells. Normal scalp showed lower clonality than lesional scalp, especially alopecia totalis/universalis. Among patients, TCR sharing was less clear than in mice, a difference possibly due in part to HLA diversity in the patient population.

Indicated treatment: oral pan-JAK inhibitor, 5-10 mg twice daily. Trimming pared 3 bases from V and 2 bases from J, leaving 3 bases between. The length of the CDR3 is 12 residues. Per the germline V gene, CDR1 is SGHVS and CDR2 is FQNEAQ. This TCR came from a human donor with alopecia areata. The sequencing here drew on CD8+ T cells sorted from blood, taken around week 46, from a patient treated with tofacitinib. The rearrangement links TRBV7-8 to TRBJ2-3; D not resolved. The CDR3 region has the DNA TGTGCCAGCAGCTTCTACACAGATACGCAGTATTTT. This encodes CASSFYTDTQYF. The entire variable domain, with the rest obtained from reference TRBV7-8 and TRBJ2-3, is as follows: GAGVSQSPRYKVAKRGQDVALRCDPISGHVSLFWYQQALGQGPEFLTYFQNEAQLDKSGLPSDRFFAERPEGSVSTLKIQRTQQEDSAVYLCASSFYTDTQYFGPGTRLTVL.